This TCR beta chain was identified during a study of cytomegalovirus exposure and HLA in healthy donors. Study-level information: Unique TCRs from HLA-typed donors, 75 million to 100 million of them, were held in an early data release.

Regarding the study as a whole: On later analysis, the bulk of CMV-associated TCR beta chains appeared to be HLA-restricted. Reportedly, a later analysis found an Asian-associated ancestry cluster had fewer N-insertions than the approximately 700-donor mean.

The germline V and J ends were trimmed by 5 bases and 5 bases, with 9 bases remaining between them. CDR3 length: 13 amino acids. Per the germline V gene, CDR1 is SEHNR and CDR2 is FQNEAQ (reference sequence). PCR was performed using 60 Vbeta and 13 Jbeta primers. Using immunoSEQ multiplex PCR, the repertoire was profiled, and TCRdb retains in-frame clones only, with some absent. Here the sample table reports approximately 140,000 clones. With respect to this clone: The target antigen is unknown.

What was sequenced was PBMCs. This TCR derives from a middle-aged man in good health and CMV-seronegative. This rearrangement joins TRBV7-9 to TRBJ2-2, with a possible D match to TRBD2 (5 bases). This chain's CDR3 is CASSPPGTGELFF. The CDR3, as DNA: TGTGCCAGCAGCCCCCCGGGAACCGGGGAGCTGTTTTTT.